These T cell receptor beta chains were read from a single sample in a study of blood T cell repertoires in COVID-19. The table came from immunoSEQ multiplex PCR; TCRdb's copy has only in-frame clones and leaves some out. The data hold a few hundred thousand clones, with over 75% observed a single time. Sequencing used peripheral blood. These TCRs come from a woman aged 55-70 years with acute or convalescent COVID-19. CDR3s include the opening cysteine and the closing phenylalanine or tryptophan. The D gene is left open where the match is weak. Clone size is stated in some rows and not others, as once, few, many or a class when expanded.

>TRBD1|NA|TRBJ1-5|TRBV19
CASTDQGVGNQPQHF
TGTGCCAGTACCGATCAGGGGGTTGGGAATCAGCCCCAGCATTTT
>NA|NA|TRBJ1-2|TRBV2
CASTLGEAKVVGYTF
TGTGCCAGTACGCTCGGGGAGGCGAAAGTTGTGGGCTACACCTTC
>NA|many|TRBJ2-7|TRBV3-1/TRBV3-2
CASSQGTGQFYEQYF
TGTGCCAGCAGCCAAGGTACCGGACAGTTCTACGAGCAGTACTTC
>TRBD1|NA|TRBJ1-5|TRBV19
CASSPFWDSLGQPQHF
TGTGCCAGTAGCCCCTTTTGGGACAGTCTCGGTCAGCCCCAGCATTTT
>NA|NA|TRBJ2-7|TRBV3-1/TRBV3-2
CASGEDYEQYF
TGTGCCAGCGGAGAGGATTACGAGCAGTACTTC
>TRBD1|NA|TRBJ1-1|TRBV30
CAWGQGFFTEAFF
TGTGCCTGGGGACAGGGATTCTTCACTGAAGCTTTCTTT
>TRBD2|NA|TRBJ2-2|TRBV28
CARGEGSTGELFF
TGTGCCAGAGGGGAGGGTAGCACCGGGGAGCTGTTTTTT
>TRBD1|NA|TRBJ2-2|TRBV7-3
CASNPGGRNTGELFF
TGTGCCAGCAACCCAGGGGGCCGAAACACCGGGGAGCTGTTTTTT
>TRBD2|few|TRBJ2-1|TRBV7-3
CASSPGLALHNEQFF
TGTGCCAGCAGCCCGGGACTAGCTCTCCACAATGAGCAGTTCTTC
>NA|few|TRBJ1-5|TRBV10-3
CAISGGSSNQPQHF
TGTGCCATCAGCGGGGGGAGTAGCAATCAGCCCCAGCATTTT
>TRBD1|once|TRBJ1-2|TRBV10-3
CAISESPDREAGYTF
TGTGCCATCAGTGAGTCACCGGACAGGGAGGCTGGCTACACCTTC
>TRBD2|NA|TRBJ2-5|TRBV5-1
CASSLGRLAGGSQETQYF
TGCGCCAGCAGCTTGGGGCGTCTAGCGGGGGGGTCGCAAGAGACCCAGTACTTC
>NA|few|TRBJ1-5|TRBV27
CASRWTALDSGNQPQHF
TGTGCCAGCAGGTGGACTGCCTTGGATAGCGGCAATCAGCCCCAGCATTTT
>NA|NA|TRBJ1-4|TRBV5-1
CASSLGGTATNEKLFF
TGCGCCAGTAGCTTGGGAGGAACCGCAACTAATGAAAAACTGTTTTTT
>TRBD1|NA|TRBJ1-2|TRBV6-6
CASSNRQGANGYTF
TGTGCCAGCAGCAATAGACAGGGGGCGAATGGCTACACCTTC
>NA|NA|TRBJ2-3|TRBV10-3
CAHRSEDTQYF
TGTGCCCACAGAAGTGAGGATACGCAGTATTTT
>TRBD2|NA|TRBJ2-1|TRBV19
CASTPNGLAGYTYNEQFF
TGTGCCAGTACCCCGAACGGGCTAGCGGGCTATACCTACAATGAGCAGTTCTTC